The next 18 T cell receptor beta chains were all read from a single sample in a study of vaccination effects on CD4 cells after COVID-19. Antigen-specific CD4+ T cells were first expanded with viral peptide pools by the ViraFEST assay and only then sequenced. Following culture for around 9 days, CD4+ T cells were isolated. Vaccinees lacked prior SARS-CoV-2 infection and tested negative for nucleocapsid antibodies. Sequencing used immunoSEQ multiplex PCR; TCRdb keeps in-frame clones, though not all of them. The data show about 22,000 clones, about three quarters seen once. No antigen has been assigned to these receptors. Sequenced here: CD4+ T cells from PBMCs cultured with HCoV-NL63 spike peptides, sampled before COVID-19 vaccination. These receptors all come from a human donor who received a COVID-19 vaccine.

The chain carries TRBV7-9 and TRBJ2-5; D not resolved. Trimming removed 2 bases at V and 5 bases at J, with 6 bases between. The germline CDR1 and CDR2 sequences are SEHNR and FQNEAQ (reference sequence). This CDR3 is built from 12 residues. CDR3 in DNA: TGTGCCAGCAGCTTATTGGGGGAGACCCAGTACTTC. Protein: CASSLLGETQYF.

The genes are TRBV29-1 and TRBJ1-6; TRBD1 might be the D (5 bases). In germline, CDR1 is SQVTM, CDR2 ANQGSEA. Trimming took off 7 bases at V and 0 bases at J, with 13 bases between the two ends. The CDR3 loop spans 15 amino acids. In DNA, the CDR3 is TGCAGCGCCAGGGCAGGGTTCTCCTATAATTCACCCCTCCACTTT. Its protein is CSARAGFSYNSPLHF.

The chain uses TRBV29-1 and TRBJ2-3; D unresolved. Trimming stripped 0 bases from V and 1 base from J, with 20 bases between. The CDR3 spans 18 residues. Germline CDR1 is SQVTM and CDR2 is ANQGSEA. CDR3 sequence reads: CSVEDFTLPGAGTDTQYF. CDR3 DNA: TGCAGCGTTGAAGATTTTACTCTTCCAGGTGCGGGCACAGATACGCAGTATTTT.

The V and J genes are TRBV3-1 (or the pseudogene TRBV3-2) and TRBJ1-5; 9 bases are a match to TRBD1. Per the germline V gene, CDR1 is LGHDT and CDR2 is YNNKEL (reference sequence). V shed 1 base and J 6 bases; nucleotides not matched to a gene: 7. CDR3 length equals 16 residues. In DNA form, the CDR3 reads TGTGCCAGCAGCCAAGTCGTACAGGGGGCGGGTCAGCCCCAGCATTTT. Its protein is CASSQVVQGAGQPQHF.

This chain joins TRBV7-8 and TRBJ2-1, with 9 bases matching TRBD2. CDR3 size: 16 residues. Per germline, CDR1 SGHVS and CDR2 FQNEAQ. J gave up 4 bases and V 0 bases, and 4 bases lay outside the gene matches. The CDR3 reads CASSLARLAGYNEQFF. DNA for the CDR3: TGTGCCAGCAGCTTAGCTCGGCTAGCGGGGTACAATGAGCAGTTCTTC.

This clone was observed a handful of times. V usage is TRBV7-2 and J usage is TRBJ1-2; 7 bases map to TRBD1. Germline CDR1 reads SGHTA; CDR2 reads FQGNSA. V lost 6 bases to trimming and J lost 8 bases; unmatched junction nucleotides: 9. CDR3 size: 13 residues. CDR3 residues: CASRPTGTAGYTF. CDR3 DNA: TGTGCCAGCAGACCCACCGGGACAGCAGGCTACACCTTC.

This clone was detected only once. The CDR3 nucleotides are TGTGCCAGCAGATCCGGGACTACGAACACCGGGGAGCTGTTTTTT. Protein: CASRSGTTNTGELFF. This chain connects TRBV28 to TRBJ2-2; 7 bases fit TRBD2. The ends lost 6 bases at V and 0 bases at J; junction bases unmatched: 4. CDR1 MDHEN and CDR2 SYDVKM come from the germline V gene. This CDR3 is 15 amino acids long.

This clone was observed a few times. J is TRBJ2-2 and V is TRBV3-1 (or the pseudogene TRBV3-2); no clear D. Trimming pared 1 base from V and 5 bases from J, leaving 5 bases between. The CDR3 is made up of 13 amino acids. In germline, CDR1 is LGHDT, CDR2 YNNKEL (reference sequence). CDR3 DNA sequence: TGTGCCAGCAGCCAAGTAGGGACCGGGGAGCTGTTTTTT. Residues: CASSQVGTGELFF.

The V and J genes are TRBV30 and TRBJ1-4; D remains unclear. Trimming took off 4 bases at V and 0 bases at J, with 9 bases between the two ends. Per the germline V gene, CDR1 is GTSNPN and CDR2 is SVGIG (reference sequence). The CDR3 spans 14 residues. CDR3 coding DNA: TGTGCCTGGAACGAAGTTGCAACTAATGAAAAACTGTTTTTT. It yields the protein CAWNEVATNEKLFF.

This clone has just one count. The chain has TRBV30 and TRBJ1-4, with 10 bases that match TRBD1. The germline gives CDR1 GTSNPN, CDR2 SVGIG (reference sequence). V was clipped by 5 bases and J by 10 bases; unmatched bases: 13. The CDR3 is 15 residues long. The DNA for the CDR3 is TGTGCCTGGGAACCAGGGACAGGGGCAAGGGGAAAACTGTTTTTT. This sequence encodes CAWEPGTGARGKLFF.

The chain has TRBV2 and TRBJ2-5; 7 bases are a match to TRBD1. Germline CDR1 and CDR2: SNHLY and FYNNEI. V dropped 6 bases and J dropped 0; count of bases not matched to a gene: 7. The CDR3 is made up of 15 amino acids. This chain's CDR3 is CASRLGQINQETQYF. The DNA for the CDR3 is TGTGCCAGCAGGCTGGGACAGATCAACCAAGAGACCCAGTACTTC.

The gene calls are TRBV20-1 and TRBJ1-1; 9 bases are shared with TRBD1. Trimming cost V 6 bases and J 5 bases; bases outside gene matches: 10. Per germline, CDR1 DFQATT and CDR2 SNEGSKA (reference sequence). This CDR3 comprises 14 residues. CDR3 nucleotides: TGCAGTGCCAGTACGACAGGGGGTGATACTGAAGCTTTCTTT. Its protein product is CSASTTGGDTEAFF.

The count of this clone is one. The chain's CDR3 is CASSVGQGAYGYTF. The CDR3 nucleotides are TGTGCCAGCAGCGTAGGTCAGGGGGCATATGGCTACACCTTC. The chain links TRBV9 to TRBJ1-2; TRBD1 aligns across 8 bases. The germline gives CDR1 SGDLS, CDR2 YYNGEE. This CDR3 has 14 amino acids. Germline trimming cut 0 bases from V and 5 bases from J; bases unmatched to any gene: 3.

The chain links TRBV12-3 or TRBV12-4 to TRBJ2-7; 8 bases map to TRBD2. Trimming at V came to 5 bases and at J to 4 bases, leaving 1 base not matched to a gene. The CDR3 is 12 amino acids. The CDR3, as DNA: TGTGCCAGCAGTCCGGGGGGGTACGAGCAGTACTTC. Translated: CASSPGGYEQYF.

Regarding this clone: Distinct nucleotide sequences in the sample also encode this CDR3. The rearrangement joins TRBV11-3 to TRBJ2-1; no clear D gene. CDR3 length: 12 amino acids. Looked up from germline, CDR1 is SGHNT and CDR2 is YENEEA. Trimming took 3 bases from V and 5 from J, leaving 5 bases between them. The CDR3 DNA follows: TGTGCCAGCAGCTTTTCTAACAATGAGCAGTTCTTC. Protein product: CASSFSNNEQFF.

A few counts support this clone. The chain uses TRBV7-3 and TRBJ2-6; a weak D match, TRBD2 (6 bases). Germline CDR1 and CDR2: SGHTA and FQGTGA. There are 16 residues in the CDR3. V was shortened by 5 bases and J by 2 bases, with 13 bases between the two germline ends. The CDR3 is CASSHRTTPGANVLTF. In DNA form, the CDR3 reads TGTGCCAGCAGCCACCGGACTACTCCTGGGGCCAACGTCCTGACTTTC. Complete variable domain (other parts from reference TRBV7-3 and TRBJ2-6): GAGVSQTPSNKVTEKGKYVELRCDPISGHTALYWYRQSLGQGPEFLIYFQGTGAADDSGLPNDRFFAVRPEGSVSTLKIQRTERGDSAVYLCASSHRTTPGANVLTFGAGSRLTVL.

The chain joins TRBV20-1 to TRBJ2-7; D is unresolved. Germline V CDR1 and CDR2: DFQATT, SNEGSKA (reference sequence). This CDR3 is 16 amino acids long. With 3 bases removed from V and 0 bases from J, the gap between germline ends came to 18 bases. CDR3: CSASGIGLSSSYEQYF. CDR3 DNA: TGCAGTGCTAGTGGCATCGGGCTATCGAGCTCCTACGAGCAGTACTTC.

This clone occurred a few times. The chain uses TRBV19 and TRBJ1-2; no reliable D call. Germline CDR1 and CDR2: LNHDA and SQIVND (reference sequence). The CDR3 consists of 16 residues. The V gene lost 0 bases and the J gene lost 3 bases, with 14 bases spanning the gap. In nucleotides, the CDR3 is TGTGCCAGTAGTATAGAGTCGGGGTCCTGGTACTATGGCTACACCTTC. Amino acids: CASSIESGSWYYGYTF.